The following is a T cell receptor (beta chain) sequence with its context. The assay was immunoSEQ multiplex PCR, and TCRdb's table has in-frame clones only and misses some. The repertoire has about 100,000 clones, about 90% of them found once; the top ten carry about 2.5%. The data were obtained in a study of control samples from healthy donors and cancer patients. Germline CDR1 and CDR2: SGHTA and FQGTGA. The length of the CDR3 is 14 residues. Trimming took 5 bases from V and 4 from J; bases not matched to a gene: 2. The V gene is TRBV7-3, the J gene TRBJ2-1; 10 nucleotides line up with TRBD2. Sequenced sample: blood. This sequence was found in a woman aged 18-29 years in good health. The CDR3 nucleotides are TGTGCCAGCAGCGCAGCGGGAGGGTACAATGAGCAGTTCTTC. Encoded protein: CASSAAGGYNEQFF.